This T cell receptor beta chain was captured by sequencing in a study of graft-versus-host responses after intestinal transplantation. Details on this clone: The antigen is not known.

General study findings and limits: When patients had graft-donor T cell macrochimerism, their allografts held high graft-versus-host to host-versus-graft clonal ratios.

TCRdb keeps only in-frame clones here, not all; method: immunoSEQ multiplex PCR. The sample shows about 40,000 clones, about 90% of them seen only once. The source material was PBMCs, sampled roughly 300 days after intestinal transplant. The receptor was derived from a human patient who received an intestinal transplant, so some T cells may come from the graft donor.

The DNA for the CDR3 is TGTGCCAGCAGCTTTAAGGTGCGGGGGGTCCAAGAGACCCAGTACTTC. It encodes CASSFKVRGVQETQYF. V is TRBV7-6 and J is TRBJ2-5, with TRBD2 matching 8 bases. This CDR3 spans 16 amino acids. With 3 bases clipped from V and 1 base from J, the junction kept 7 bases outside the gene matches. Germline CDR1 is SGHVS and CDR2 is FNYEAQ. The entire variable domain, with the rest obtained from reference TRBV7-6 and TRBJ2-5, is as follows: GAGVSQSPRYKVTKRGQDVALRCDPISGHVSLYWYRQALGQGPEFLTYFNYEAQQDKSGLPNDRFSAERPEGSISTLTIQRTEQRDSAMYRCASSFKVRGVQETQYFGPGTRLLVL.